This T cell receptor beta chain was identified in a study of beta chain features in type 1 diabetes. Study-wide results and caveats: TCRB CDR3s were moderately but significantly shorter in Type 1 diabetes patients in all four CD4+ subsets.

The entirety of the isolated RNA underwent reverse transcription, so expressed TCRB transcripts were sequenced. Measured with immunoSEQ multiplex PCR; TCRdb has only the in-frame clones, and not every one. The repertoire consists of around 150,000 clones, with 9% to 10% occurring once and the leading ten covering roughly 0.72%. A remark on this clone: The antigen remains undetermined.

V lost 4 bases to trimming and J lost 2 bases, with 13 bases between them. The germline V gene encodes CDR1 SGHTS and CDR2 YDEGEE. The CDR3 has 15 amino acids. The clonotype originates from a woman younger than 45 with type 1 diabetes. Sequencing was performed on central memory CD4+ T cells from blood. The chain joins TRBV5-8 to TRBJ1-3; D not resolved. The CDR3 region is CASSQDGGPGNTIYF. The CDR3 DNA sequence: TGTGCCAGCAGCCAAGACGGCGGGCCTGGAAACACCATATATTTT.